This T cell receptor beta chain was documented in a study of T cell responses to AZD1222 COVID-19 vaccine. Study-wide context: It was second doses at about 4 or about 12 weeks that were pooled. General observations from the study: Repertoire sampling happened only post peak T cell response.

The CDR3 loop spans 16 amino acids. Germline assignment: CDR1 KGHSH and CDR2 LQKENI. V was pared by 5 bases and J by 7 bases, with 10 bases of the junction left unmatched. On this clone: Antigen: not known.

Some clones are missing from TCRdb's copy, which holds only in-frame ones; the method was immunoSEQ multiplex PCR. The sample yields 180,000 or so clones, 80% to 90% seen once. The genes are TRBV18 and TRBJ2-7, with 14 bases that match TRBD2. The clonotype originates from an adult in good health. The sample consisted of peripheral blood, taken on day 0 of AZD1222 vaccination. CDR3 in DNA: TGTGCCAGCTCAGGGCCCGGGACTAGCGGGGGTAAGGAGCAGTACTTC. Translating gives CASSGPGTSGGKEQYF.